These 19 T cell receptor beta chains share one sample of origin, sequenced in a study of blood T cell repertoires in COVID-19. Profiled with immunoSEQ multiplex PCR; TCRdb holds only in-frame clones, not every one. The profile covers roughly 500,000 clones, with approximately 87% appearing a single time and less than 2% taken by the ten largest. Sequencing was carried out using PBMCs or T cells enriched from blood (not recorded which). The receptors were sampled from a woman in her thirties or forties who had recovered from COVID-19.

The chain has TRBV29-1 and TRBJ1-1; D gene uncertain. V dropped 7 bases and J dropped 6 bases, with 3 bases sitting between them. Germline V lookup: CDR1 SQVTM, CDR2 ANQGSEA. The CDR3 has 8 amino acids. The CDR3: CSASEAFF. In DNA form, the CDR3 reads TGCAGCGCCTCTGAAGCTTTCTTT.

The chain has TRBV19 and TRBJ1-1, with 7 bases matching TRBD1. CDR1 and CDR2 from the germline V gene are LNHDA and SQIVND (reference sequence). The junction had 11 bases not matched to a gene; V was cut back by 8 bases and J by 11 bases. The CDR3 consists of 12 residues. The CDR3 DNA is TGTGCCAGTTGTGGACAGGAGCGGACGGCTTTCTTT. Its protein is CASCGQERTAFF.

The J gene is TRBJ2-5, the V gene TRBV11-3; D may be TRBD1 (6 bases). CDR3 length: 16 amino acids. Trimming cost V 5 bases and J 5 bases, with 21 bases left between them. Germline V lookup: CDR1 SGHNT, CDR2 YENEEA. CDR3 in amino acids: CASSGPGNRVRETQYF. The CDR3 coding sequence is TGTGCCAGCAGCGGGCCCGGGAACAGGGTGCGCGAGACCCAGTACTTC.

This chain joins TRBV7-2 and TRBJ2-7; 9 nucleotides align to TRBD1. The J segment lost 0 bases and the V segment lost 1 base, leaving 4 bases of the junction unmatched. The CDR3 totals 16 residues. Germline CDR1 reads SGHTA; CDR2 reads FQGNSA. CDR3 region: CASSLGLGQGSYEQYF. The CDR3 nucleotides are TGTGCCAGCAGCTTAGGCTTGGGACAGGGCTCCTACGAGCAGTACTTC.

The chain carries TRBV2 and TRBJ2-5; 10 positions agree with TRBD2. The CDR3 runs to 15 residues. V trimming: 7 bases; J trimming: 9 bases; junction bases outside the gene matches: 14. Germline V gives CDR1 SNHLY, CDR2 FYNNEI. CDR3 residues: CASIPPGLAPGAQYF. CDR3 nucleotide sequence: TGTGCCAGCATCCCTCCGGGACTAGCGCCCGGGGCCCAGTACTTC.

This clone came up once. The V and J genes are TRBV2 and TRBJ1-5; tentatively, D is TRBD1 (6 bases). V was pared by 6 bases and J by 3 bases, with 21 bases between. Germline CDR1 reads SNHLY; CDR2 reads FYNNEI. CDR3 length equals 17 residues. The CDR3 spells CASSRVGAEAYNQPQHF. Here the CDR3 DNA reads TGTGCCAGCAGCCGCGTGGGGGCTGAAGCTTACAATCAGCCCCAGCATTTT.

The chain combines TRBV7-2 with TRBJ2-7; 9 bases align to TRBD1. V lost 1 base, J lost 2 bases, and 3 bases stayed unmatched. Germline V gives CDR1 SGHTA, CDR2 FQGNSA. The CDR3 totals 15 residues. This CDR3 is CASSLGGQGAYEQYF. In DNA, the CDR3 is TGTGCCAGCAGCTTAGGGGGACAGGGAGCCTACGAGCAGTACTTC.

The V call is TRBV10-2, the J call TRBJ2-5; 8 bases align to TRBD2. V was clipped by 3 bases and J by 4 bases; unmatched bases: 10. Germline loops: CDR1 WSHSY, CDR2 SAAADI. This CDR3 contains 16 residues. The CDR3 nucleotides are TGCGCCAGCAGTGATTTACCCGGGAGGGCCGGAGAGACCCAGTACTTC. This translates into CASSDLPGRAGETQYF.

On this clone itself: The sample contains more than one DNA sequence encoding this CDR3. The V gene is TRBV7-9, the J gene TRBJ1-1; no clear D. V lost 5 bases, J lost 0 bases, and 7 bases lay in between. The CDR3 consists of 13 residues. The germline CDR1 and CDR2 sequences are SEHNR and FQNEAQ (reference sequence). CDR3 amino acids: CASSLDMNTEAFF. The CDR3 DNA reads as TGTGCCAGCAGCCTTGACATGAACACTGAAGCTTTCTTT.

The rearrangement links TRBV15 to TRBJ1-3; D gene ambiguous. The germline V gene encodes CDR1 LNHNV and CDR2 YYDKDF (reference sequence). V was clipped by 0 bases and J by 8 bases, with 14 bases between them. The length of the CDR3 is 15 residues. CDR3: CATSRDWRLGDTIYF. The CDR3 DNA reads TGTGCCACCAGCAGAGATTGGCGGTTGGGAGACACCATATATTTT. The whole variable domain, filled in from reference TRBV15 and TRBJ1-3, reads DAMVIQNPRYQVTQFGKPVTLSCSQTLNHNVMYWYQQKSSQAPKLLFHYYDKDFNNEADTPDNFQSRRPNTSFCFLDIRSPGLGDTAMYLCATSRDWRLGDTIYFGEGSWLTVV.

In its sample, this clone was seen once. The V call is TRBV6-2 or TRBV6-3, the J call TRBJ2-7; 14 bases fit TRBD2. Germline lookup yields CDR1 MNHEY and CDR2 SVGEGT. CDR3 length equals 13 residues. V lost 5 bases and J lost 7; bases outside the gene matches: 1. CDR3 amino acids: CASSRTSGREQYF. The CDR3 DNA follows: TGTGCCAGCAGTAGGACTAGCGGGAGGGAGCAGTACTTC.

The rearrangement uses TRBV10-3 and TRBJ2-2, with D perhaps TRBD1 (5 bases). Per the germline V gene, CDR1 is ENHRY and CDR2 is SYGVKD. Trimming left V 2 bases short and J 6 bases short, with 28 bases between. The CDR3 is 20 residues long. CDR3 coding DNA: TGTGCCATCAGTGAGACTCAACTGGGGCCTGCGCAGCGTAATCCCGGGGAGCTGTTTTTT. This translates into CAISETQLGPAQRNPGELFF.

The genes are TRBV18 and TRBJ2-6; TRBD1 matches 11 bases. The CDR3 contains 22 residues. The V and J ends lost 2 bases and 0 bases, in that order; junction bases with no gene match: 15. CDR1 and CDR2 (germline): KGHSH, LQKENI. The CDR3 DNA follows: TGTGCCAGCTCACCAAGAGTCGGACAGGGGGCCGGTCTGAGCTCTGGGGCCAACGTCCTGACTTTC. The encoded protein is CASSPRVGQGAGLSSGANVLTF.

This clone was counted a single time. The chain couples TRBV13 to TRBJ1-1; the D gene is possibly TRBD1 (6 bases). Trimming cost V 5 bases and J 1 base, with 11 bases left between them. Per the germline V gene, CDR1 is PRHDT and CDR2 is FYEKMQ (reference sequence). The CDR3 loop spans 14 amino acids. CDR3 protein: CASSPGGQNTEAFF. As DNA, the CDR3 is TGTGCCAGCAGCCCGGGGGGACAGAACACTGAAGCTTTCTTT.

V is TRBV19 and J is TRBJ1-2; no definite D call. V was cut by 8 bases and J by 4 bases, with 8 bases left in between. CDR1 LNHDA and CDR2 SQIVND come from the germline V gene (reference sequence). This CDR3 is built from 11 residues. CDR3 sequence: CASYDIYGYTF. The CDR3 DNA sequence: TGTGCCAGTTATGACATCTATGGCTACACCTTC.

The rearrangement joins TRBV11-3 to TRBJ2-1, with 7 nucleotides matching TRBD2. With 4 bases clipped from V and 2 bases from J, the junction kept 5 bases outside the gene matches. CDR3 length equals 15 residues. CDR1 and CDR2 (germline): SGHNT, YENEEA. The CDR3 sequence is CASSSLLATYNEQFF. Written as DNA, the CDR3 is TGTGCCAGCAGCTCATTACTAGCGACCTACAATGAGCAGTTCTTC.

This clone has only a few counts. The CDR3 DNA follows: TGTGCCAGCAGTTTGCAGTATGGCTACACCTTC. Protein sequence: CASSLQYGYTF. The rearrangement uses TRBV12-3 or TRBV12-4 and TRBJ1-2; D gene unclear. CDR3 length: 11 amino acids. V shed 3 bases and J shed 5 bases, with 4 bases lying between them.

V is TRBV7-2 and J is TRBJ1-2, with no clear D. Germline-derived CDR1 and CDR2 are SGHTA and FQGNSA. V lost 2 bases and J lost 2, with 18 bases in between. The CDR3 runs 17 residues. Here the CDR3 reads CASSLRVAGWKNYGYTF. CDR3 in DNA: TGTGCCAGCAGCTTACGGGTCGCCGGTTGGAAAAACTATGGCTACACCTTC.

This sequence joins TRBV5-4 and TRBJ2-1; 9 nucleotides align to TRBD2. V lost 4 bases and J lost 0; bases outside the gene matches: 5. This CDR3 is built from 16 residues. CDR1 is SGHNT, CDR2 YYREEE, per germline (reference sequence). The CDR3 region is CASSGSGSSSYNEQFF. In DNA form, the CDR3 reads TGTGCCAGCAGCGGTAGCGGGAGCTCCTCCTACAATGAGCAGTTCTTC.